Listed here is a single TCR beta chain. The CDR3 runs 15 residues. Looked up from germline, CDR1 is LNHNV and CDR2 is YYDKDF (reference sequence). Trimming took 3 bases from V and 0 from J; bases not matched to a gene: 2. These data belong to a study of T-cell reconstitution after alpha-beta-depleted transplantation in children. Unique molecular identifiers were built into the TCRbeta library. TCRdb re-called the PCR reads through MiXCR, storing one row per CDR3 protein. The profile covers some 590,000 distinct CDR3 sequences, with 10% to 13% appearing a single time and less than 5% taken by the ten largest.

The receptor's source is a human donor who donated a stem cell graft to a child with acute myeloid leukemia. This material consisted of PBMCs from the stem cell graft donor, taken from the stem cell graft. The chain joins TRBV15 to TRBJ2-3, with 8 positions matching TRBD2. The DNA of the CDR3 is TGTGCCACCAGCAGGCCTAGCGGGAGCACAGATACGCAGTATTTT. Amino acids: CATSRPSGSTDTQYF.